This paragraph covers one T cell receptor beta chain sequence. This specimen belongs to a study of blood T cell repertoires in COVID-19. Study information: Samples taken during acute and convalescent COVID-19 were collected in the United States, Italy and Spain.

This CDR3 has 16 amino acids. V was pared by 5 bases and J by 3 bases, with 20 bases between. CDR1 is LGHDT and CDR2 is YNNKEL in the germline V gene (reference sequence). The table came from immunoSEQ multiplex PCR; TCRdb's copy has only in-frame clones and leaves some out. The data contain approximately 35,000 clones, approximately 89% of them seen just once; the ten biggest clones take up roughly 13%. Sequenced input: peripheral blood. V is TRBV3-1 (or the pseudogene TRBV3-2) and J is TRBJ2-7; TRBD1 is a possible D gene (6 bases). This receptor was obtained from a man aged 55-75 years with active COVID-19. CDR3 DNA sequence: TGTGCCAGCAGCGACGCCGGGACACTAACTGACTACGAGCAGTACTTC. This translates into CASSDAGTLTDYEQYF.